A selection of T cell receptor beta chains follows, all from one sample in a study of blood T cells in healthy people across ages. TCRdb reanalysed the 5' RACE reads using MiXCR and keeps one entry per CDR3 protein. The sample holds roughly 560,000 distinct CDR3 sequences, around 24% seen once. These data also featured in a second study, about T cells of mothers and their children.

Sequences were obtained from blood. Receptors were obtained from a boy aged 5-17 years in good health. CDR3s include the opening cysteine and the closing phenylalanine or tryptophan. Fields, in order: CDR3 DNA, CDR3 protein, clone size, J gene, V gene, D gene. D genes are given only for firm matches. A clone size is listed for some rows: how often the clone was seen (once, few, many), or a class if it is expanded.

TGCAGTGCTAGCCGTTCTGAGGGGGGGAAAGATACGCAGTATTTT	CSASRSEGGKDTQYF	.	TRBJ2-3	TRBV20-1	.
TGTGCCAGCAGTTACGATTTGAGCGGGGACTACAATGAGCAGTTCTTC	CASSYDLSGDYNEQFF	.	TRBJ2-1	TRBV6-2/TRBV6-3	TRBD2
TGTGCCAGCGGTGGGGATCCCAGGTACACTGAAGCTTTCTTT	CASGGDPRYTEAFF	.	TRBJ1-1	TRBV12-3/TRBV12-4	.
TGTGCCAGCAGTTGGAGCTGGGGGACCTCCACAGATACGCAGTATTTT	CASSWSWGTSTDTQYF	few	TRBJ2-3	TRBV6-2/TRBV6-3	.
TGTGCCAGCAGCTCAGCCGGGACTAGCGGCACAGATACGCAGTATTTT	CASSSAGTSGTDTQYF	.	TRBJ2-3	TRBV7-2	TRBD2
TGTGCCAGCAGCCCCGGGACGTCGAGAGATGAGACCCAGTACTTC	CASSPGTSRDETQYF	.	TRBJ2-5	TRBV14	.
TGTGCCAGCAGCTTAGAGGCGGCCTCCTACGAGCAGTACTTC	CASSLEAASYEQYF	many	TRBJ2-7	TRBV7-2	.
TGCGCCAGCAGTGAGTCGCCAGCCTCCGCAGATACGCAGTATTTT	CASSESPASADTQYF	few	TRBJ2-3	TRBV10-2	.
TGTGCCAGCAATATTCCCGTAGATGGCTACACCTTC	CASNIPVDGYTF	.	TRBJ1-2	TRBV27	.
TGCGCCAGCAGCCAAGATTTAGCGGGGGGGCCGTCCTACGAGCAGTACTTC	CASSQDLAGGPSYEQYF	.	TRBJ2-7	TRBV4-3	TRBD2